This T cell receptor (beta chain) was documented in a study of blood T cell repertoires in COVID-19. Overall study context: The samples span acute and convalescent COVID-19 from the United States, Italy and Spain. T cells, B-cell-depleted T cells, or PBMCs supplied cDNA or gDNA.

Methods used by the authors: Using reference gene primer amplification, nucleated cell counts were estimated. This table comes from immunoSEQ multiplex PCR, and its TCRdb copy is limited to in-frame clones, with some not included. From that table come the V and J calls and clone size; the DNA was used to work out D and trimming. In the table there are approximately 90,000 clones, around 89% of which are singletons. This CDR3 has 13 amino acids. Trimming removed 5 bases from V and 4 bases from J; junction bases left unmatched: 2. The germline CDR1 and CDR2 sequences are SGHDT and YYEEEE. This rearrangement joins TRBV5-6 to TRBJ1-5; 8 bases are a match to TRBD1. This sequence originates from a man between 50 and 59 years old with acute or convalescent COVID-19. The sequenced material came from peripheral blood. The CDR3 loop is CASSRQGNQPQHF. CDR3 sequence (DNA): TGTGCCAGCAGTCGACAGGGGAATCAGCCCCAGCATTTT.